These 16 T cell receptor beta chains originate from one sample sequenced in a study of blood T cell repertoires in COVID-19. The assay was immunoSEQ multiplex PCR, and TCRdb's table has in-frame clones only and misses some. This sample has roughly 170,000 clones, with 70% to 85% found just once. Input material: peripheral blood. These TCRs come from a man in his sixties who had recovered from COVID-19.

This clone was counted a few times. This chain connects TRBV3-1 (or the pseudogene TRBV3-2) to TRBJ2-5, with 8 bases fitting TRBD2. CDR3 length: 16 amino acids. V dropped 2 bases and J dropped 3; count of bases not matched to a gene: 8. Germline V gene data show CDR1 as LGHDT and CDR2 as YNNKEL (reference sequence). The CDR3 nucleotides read TGTGCCAGCAGCCAACACCTAGCGGGCACAAAAGAGACCCAGTACTTC. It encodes CASSQHLAGTKETQYF.

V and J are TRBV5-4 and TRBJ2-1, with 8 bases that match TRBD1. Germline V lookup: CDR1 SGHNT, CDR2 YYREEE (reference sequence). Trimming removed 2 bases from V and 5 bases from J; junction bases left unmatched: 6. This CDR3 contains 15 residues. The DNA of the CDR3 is TGTGCCAGCAGCTTAGATTCAGGGGGCCACAATGAGCAGTTCTTC. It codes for CASSLDSGGHNEQFF. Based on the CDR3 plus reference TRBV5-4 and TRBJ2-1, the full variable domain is ETGVTQSPTHLIKTRGQQVTLRCSSQSGHNTVSWYQQALGQGPQFIFQYYREEENGRGNFPPRFSGLQFPNYSSELNVNALELDDSALYLCASSLDSGGHNEQFFGPGTRLTVL.

CDR3 sequence (DNA): TGTGCCAGTAGTATAGGCCAGGGGGCCGGGGAGCTGTTTTTT. This translates into CASSIGQGAGELFF. The V gene is TRBV19, the J gene TRBJ2-2; the match to TRBD1 covers 7 bases. This CDR3 has 14 residues. V lost 1 base, J lost 6 bases, and 2 bases stayed unmatched. CDR1 and CDR2 from the germline V gene are LNHDA and SQIVND (reference sequence).

The CDR3 loop is CASSDRQGGEKLFF. Here the CDR3 DNA reads TGTGCCAGTAGTGATCGGCAGGGCGGTGAAAAACTGTTTTTT. The chain combines TRBV19 with TRBJ1-4, with a weak D call TRBD1 (5 bases). Germline CDR1 reads LNHDA; CDR2 reads SQIVND (reference sequence). The CDR3 consists of 14 residues. V was pared by 5 bases and J by 7 bases, with 14 bases between. The variable domain in full, completed from reference TRBV19 and TRBJ1-4, reads DGGITQSPKYLFRKEGQNVTLSCEQNLNHDAMYWYRQDPGQGLRLIYYSQIVNDFQKGDIAEGYSVSREKKESFPLTVTSAQKNPTAFYLCASSDRQGGEKLFFGSGTQLSVL.

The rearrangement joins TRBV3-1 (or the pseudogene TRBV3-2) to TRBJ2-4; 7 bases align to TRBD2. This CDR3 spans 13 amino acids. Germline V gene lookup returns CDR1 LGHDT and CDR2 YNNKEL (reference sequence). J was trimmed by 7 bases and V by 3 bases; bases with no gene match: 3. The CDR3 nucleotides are TGTGCCAGCAGCCACGGGGGGACCAACATTCAGTACTTC. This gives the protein CASSHGGTNIQYF.

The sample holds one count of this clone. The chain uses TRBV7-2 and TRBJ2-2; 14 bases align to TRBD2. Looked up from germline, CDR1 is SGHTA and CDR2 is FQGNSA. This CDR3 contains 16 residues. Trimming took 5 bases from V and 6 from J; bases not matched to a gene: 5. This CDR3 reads CASSPTSGGAPGELFF. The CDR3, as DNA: TGTGCCAGCAGCCCGACTAGCGGGGGGGCTCCCGGGGAGCTGTTTTTT. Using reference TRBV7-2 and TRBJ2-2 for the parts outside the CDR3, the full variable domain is GAGVSQSPSNKVTEKGKDVELRCDPISGHTALYWYRQSLGQGLEFLIYFQGNSAPDKSGLPSDRFSAERTGGSVSTLTIQRTQQEDSAVYLCASSPTSGGAPGELFFGEGSRLTVL.

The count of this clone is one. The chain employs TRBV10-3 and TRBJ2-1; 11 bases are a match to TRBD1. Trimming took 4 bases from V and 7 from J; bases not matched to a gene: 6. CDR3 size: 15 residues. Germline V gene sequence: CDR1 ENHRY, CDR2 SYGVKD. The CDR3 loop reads CAISGDRGSRNEQFF. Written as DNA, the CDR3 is TGTGCCATCAGTGGGGACAGGGGGTCGAGAAATGAGCAGTTCTTC.

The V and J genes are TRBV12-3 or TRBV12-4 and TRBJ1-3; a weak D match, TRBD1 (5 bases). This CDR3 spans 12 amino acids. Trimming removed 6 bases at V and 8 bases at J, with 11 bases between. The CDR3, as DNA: TGTGCCAGCAGATATGAAGGGGACACCATATATTTT. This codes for CASRYEGDTIYF.

The CDR3 reads CASSLGVGQNLQETQYF. The CDR3 DNA reads as TGCGCCAGCAGCTTGGGGGTTGGGCAGAACCTCCAAGAGACCCAGTACTTC. The chain is built from TRBV5-1 and TRBJ2-5; D ambiguous. Deletions cut 0 bases from V and 1 base from J, with 16 bases between. In germline, CDR1 is SGHRS, CDR2 YFSETQ. The CDR3 runs to 17 residues.

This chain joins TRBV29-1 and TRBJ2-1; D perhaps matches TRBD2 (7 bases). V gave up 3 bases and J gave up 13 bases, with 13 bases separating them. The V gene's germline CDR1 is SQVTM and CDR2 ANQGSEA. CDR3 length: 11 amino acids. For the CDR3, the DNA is TGCAGCGTTGATAGGGGGACTACCCAGTTCTTC. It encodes CSVDRGTTQFF.

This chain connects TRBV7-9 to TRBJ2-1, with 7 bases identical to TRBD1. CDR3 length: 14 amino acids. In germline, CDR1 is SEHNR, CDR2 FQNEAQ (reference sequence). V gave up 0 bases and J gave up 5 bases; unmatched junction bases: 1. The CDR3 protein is CASSLAGQNNEQFF. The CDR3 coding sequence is TGTGCCAGCAGCTTAGCGGGACAGAACAATGAGCAGTTCTTC.

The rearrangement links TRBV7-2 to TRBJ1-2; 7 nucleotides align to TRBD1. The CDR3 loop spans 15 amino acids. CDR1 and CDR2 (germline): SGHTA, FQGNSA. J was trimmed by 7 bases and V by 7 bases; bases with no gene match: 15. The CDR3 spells CASTFTGEYKGGYTF. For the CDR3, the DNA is TGTGCCAGCACCTTTACAGGGGAATATAAGGGTGGCTACACCTTC.

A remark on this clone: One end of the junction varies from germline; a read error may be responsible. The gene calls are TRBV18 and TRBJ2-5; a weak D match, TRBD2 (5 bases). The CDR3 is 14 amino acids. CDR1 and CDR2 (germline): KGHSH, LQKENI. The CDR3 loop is CASSPPTGQETQYF. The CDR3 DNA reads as TGTGCCAGCTCGCCACCTACGGGGCAAGAGACCCAGTACTTC.

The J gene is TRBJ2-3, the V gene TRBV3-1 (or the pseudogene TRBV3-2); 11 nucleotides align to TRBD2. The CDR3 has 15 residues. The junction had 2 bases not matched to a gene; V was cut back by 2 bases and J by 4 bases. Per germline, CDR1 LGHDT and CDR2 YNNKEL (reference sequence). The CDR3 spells CASSQLAGGADTQYF. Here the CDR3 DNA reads TGTGCCAGCAGCCAACTAGCGGGGGGCGCAGATACGCAGTATTTT.

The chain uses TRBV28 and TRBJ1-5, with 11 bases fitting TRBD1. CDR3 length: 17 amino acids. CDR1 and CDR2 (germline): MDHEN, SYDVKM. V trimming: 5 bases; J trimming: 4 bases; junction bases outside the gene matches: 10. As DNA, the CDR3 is TGTGCCAGCAGTACAGGACAGGGGGCTATATGGAATCAGCCCCAGCATTTT. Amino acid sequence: CASSTGQGAIWNQPQHF.

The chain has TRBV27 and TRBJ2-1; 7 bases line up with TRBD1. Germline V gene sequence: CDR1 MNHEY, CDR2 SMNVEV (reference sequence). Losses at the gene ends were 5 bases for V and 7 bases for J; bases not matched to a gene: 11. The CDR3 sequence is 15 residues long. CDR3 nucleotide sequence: TGTGCCAGCAGTCGCCCCAATAGGGGGCATAATGAGCAGTTCTTC. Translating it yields CASSRPNRGHNEQFF.